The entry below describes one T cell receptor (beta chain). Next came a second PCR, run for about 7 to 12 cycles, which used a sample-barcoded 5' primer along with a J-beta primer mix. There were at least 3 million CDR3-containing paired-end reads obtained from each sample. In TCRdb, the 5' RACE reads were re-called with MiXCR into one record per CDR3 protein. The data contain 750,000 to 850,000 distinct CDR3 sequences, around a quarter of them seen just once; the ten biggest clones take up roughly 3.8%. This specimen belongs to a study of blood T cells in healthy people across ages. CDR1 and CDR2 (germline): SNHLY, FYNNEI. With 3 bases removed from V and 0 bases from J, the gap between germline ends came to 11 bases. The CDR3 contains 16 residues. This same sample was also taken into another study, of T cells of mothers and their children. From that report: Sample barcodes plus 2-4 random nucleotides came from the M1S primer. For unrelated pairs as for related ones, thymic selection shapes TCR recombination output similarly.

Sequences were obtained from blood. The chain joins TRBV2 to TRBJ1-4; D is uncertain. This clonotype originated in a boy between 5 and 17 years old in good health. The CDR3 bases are TGTGCCAGCAGTGACGTGGCGATATCAACTAATGAAAAACTGTTTTTT. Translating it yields CASSDVAISTNEKLFF.